The entry below gives a single T cell receptor beta chain sequence along with its context. Its antigen is as yet unknown. This CDR3 comprises 13 residues. Per germline, CDR1 SGHRS and CDR2 YFSETQ. The sample originates from a study of T cells expressing NK-cell markers. Study-wide background: With respect to HCMV, seven of the eight sequenced donors were seropositive, and one was seronegative.

After re-calling the 5' RACE reads, TCRdb lists one entry per CDR3 protein, DNA absent. This listing includes 440,000 or so distinct CDR3 sequences. General study points: The dominant NKG2C+ clonotypes represented roughly 1.0-7.5% of CD8+ T cells in over 5 donors.

Sequenced sample: blood T cells: a sorted CD56 or NKG2C T cell subset, CD4+ or CD8+ T cells, or bulk PBMC T cells (not recorded which). This chain connects TRBV5-1 to TRBJ2-2. This sequence was found in a woman between 18 and 70 years old in good health. The chain's CDR3 is CASTLFTAGELFF.